A selection of T cell receptor beta chains follows, all from one sample in a study of T cell repertoires in cytomegalovirus infection. Using its own MiXCR run on the reads, TCRdb lists one record per CDR3 protein. The sample has roughly 990,000 distinct CDR3 sequences; approximately 32% are singletons. These receptors' antigens are unknown. The sequencing here drew on cultured CD8+ T cells from PBMCs, taken from culture after CMV antigen stimulation. The receptors were gathered from a human donor in good health (CMV status not recorded). Some clones in this sample may be carry-over from other donors' samples. CDR3s include the opening cysteine and the closing phenylalanine or tryptophan. A D gene is named only where the DNA matches it firmly. Size values are once, few and many counts, or a class for expanded clones, and some rows have none.

j_call,d_call,v_call,clone_size,cdr3_aa,cdr3_nt
TRBJ2-3,-,TRBV13,-,CASSSQYTQYF,TGTGCCAGCAGCTCGCAGTATACGCAGTATTTT
TRBJ2-7,-,TRBV18,-,CASSSPLMEPYEQYF,TGTGCCAGCTCATCTCCCCTTATGGAACCCTACGAGCAGTACTTC
TRBJ2-1,TRBD1,TRBV27,-,CASSLGGQGARREQFF,TGTGCCAGCAGTTTAGGGGGACAGGGGGCAAGAAGAGAGCAGTTCTTC
TRBJ1-2,-,TRBV19,once,CASSMSQTWYGYTF,TGTGCCAGTAGTATGAGCCAAACCTGGTATGGCTACACCTTC
TRBJ1-1,-,TRBV7-9,-,CASSATTEAFF,TGTGCCAGCAGCGCGACGACTGAAGCTTTCTTT
TRBJ2-3,-,TRBV27,few,CASNWGTGIKDTQYF,TGTGCCAGCAACTGGGGTACTGGTATCAAGGATACGCAGTATTTT
TRBJ1-5,TRBD1,TRBV19,few,CASSGQEVRGPQHF,TGTGCCAGTAGTGGACAGGAGGTCCGGGGGCCCCAGCATTTT
TRBJ1-1,-,TRBV6-1,few,CASSQPDSPMNTEAFF,TGTGCCAGCAGCCAGCCAGATTCCCCCATGAACACTGAAGCTTTCTTT
TRBJ2-5,TRBD1,TRBV7-9,many,CASSLKRTGHETQYF,TGTGCCAGCAGCTTAAAGAGGACAGGACATGAGACCCAGTACTTC
TRBJ1-1,TRBD1,TRBV7-6,many,CASSPWTGRRAAEAFF,TGTGCCAGCAGCCCTTGGACAGGTCGCCGGGCGGCTGAAGCTTTCTTT
TRBJ2-3,TRBD1,TRBV19,-,CASSIRDRGRSTDTQYF,TGTGCCAGTAGTATAAGGGACAGGGGCCGGAGCACAGATACGCAGTATTTT
TRBJ2-1,-,TRBV5-6,-,CASSPKSQHSYNEQFF,TGTGCCAGCAGCCCTAAATCCCAGCACTCCTACAATGAGCAGTTCTTC
TRBJ2-3,TRBD2,TRBV2,-,CASSEVRGASGGITDTQYF,TGTGCCAGCAGTGAAGTAAGAGGGGCTAGCGGGGGCATCACAGATACGCAGTATTTT
TRBJ2-2,-,TRBV7-9,few,CASSLVGGLGELFF,TGTGCCAGCAGCTTAGTCGGTGGCCTTGGGGAGCTGTTTTTT
TRBJ2-7,-,TRBV5-1,few,CASSLEGSSSYEQYF,TGCGCCAGCAGCTTGGAGGGATCTAGCTCCTACGAGCAGTACTTC
TRBJ1-1,-,TRBV20-1,few,CSAPQGYTEAFF,TGCAGTGCCCCCCAGGGGTACACTGAAGCTTTCTTT
TRBJ1-1,-,TRBV19,-,CASRKGVGNTEAFF,TGTGCCAGTAGGAAGGGGGTCGGGAACACTGAAGCTTTCTTT
TRBJ1-1,-,TRBV27,-,CASSLYGPPRNTEAFF,TGTGCCAGCAGTTTATACGGGCCCCCGAGGAACACTGAAGCTTTCTTT
TRBJ2-5,TRBD2,TRBV28,-,CASSLSLRAAGQETQYF,TGTGCCAGCAGTTTATCTTTAAGGGCAGCGGGGCAAGAGACCCAGTACTTC
TRBJ2-3,-,TRBV7-9,-,CASSQGPIGDTDTQYF,TGTGCCAGCAGCCAAGGACCCATCGGGGACACAGATACGCAGTATTTT
TRBJ1-2,-,TRBV7-6,few,CASIHGGGGRSNYGYTF,TGTGCCAGCATCCACGGGGGGGGCGGCCGATCCAACTATGGCTACACCTTC
TRBJ1-4,TRBD1,TRBV6-1,-,CASSEDRGTASNEKLFF,TGTGCCAGCAGTGAAGACAGGGGCACAGCATCTAATGAAAAACTGTTTTTT
TRBJ2-2,TRBD1,TRBV12-3/TRBV12-4,few,CASRSSGTETNTGELFF,TGTGCCAGCAGGTCCTCAGGGACAGAAACGAACACCGGGGAGCTGTTTTTT
TRBJ2-2,-,TRBV4-1,-,CASSHRMARVSTGELFF,TGCGCCAGCAGCCACCGCATGGCCAGGGTTAGCACCGGGGAGCTGTTTTTT
TRBJ2-7,-,TRBV13,few,CASSPAGRRYEQYF,TGTGCCAGCAGCCCAGCGGGCAGGCGGTACGAGCAGTACTTC
TRBJ1-1,-,TRBV4-3,-,CASSQEVLNTEAFF,TGCGCCAGCAGCCAAGAGGTCTTGAACACTGAAGCTTTCTTT